These T cell receptor beta chains were read from a single sample in a study of CD8 T cells in Susac syndrome. TCRdb used MiXCR to reprocess the immunoSEQ multiplex PCR reads, holding one entry per CDR3 protein. The sample holds 100,000 to 150,000 distinct CDR3 sequences, around 94% seen once. Sample: CD4+ T cells from PBMCs. The receptor source for this set is a human donor in good health. CDR3s include the opening cysteine and the closing phenylalanine or tryptophan. D genes are given only for firm matches. Rows give clone size only sometimes, using once, few, many, or a class for an expanded clone.

TRBV6-1,TRBJ2-7,.,.,TGTGCCAGCACTTTAAACCAGGAATACGAGCAGTACTTC,CASTLNQEYEQYF
TRBV5-1,TRBJ2-1,.,TRBD2,TGCGCCAGCAGCTTCTTTAGCGGGAGGGCCTACAATGAGCAGTTCTTC,CASSFFSGRAYNEQFF
TRBV5-8,TRBJ2-7,.,.,TGTGCCAGCAGACCGACCGGATTAACCAAGGGCGAGCAGTACTTC,CASRPTGLTKGEQYF
TRBV23-1,TRBJ2-3,.,TRBD2,TGCGCCAGCAGTCCATTAGCGGGAGGAGGTCGTGGGTATTTT,CASSPLAGGGRGYF
TRBV19,TRBJ1-1,.,.,TGTGCCAGTAACCGACTTGGGTACACTGAAGCTTTCTTT,CASNRLGYTEAFF
TRBV9,TRBJ2-3,.,.,TGTGCCAGCAGCGTACCCCTTTCGGGTACGCAGTATTTT,CASSVPLSGTQYF
TRBV7-2,TRBJ1-1,once,TRBD1,TGTGCCAGCAGCCCTTCCCGGGACAGGAACACTGAAGCTTTCTTT,CASSPSRDRNTEAFF
TRBV12-2,TRBJ2-1,.,.,TGTGCAAGTCGCTTACCGCGCAGCGTGTGGAATGAGCAGTTCTTC,CASRLPRSVWNEQFF
TRBV5-6,TRBJ1-2,.,TRBD1,TGTGCCAGCAGCTTTTCCGGGACAGGGGATGGAGGCTACACCTTC,CASSFSGTGDGGYTF
TRBV7-9,TRBJ1-1,.,.,TGTGCCAGCAGCTTAGATGGGGGGATCGCTGAAGCTTTCTTT,CASSLDGGIAEAFF
TRBV4-1,TRBJ1-1,.,TRBD1,TGCGCCAGCAGCCGCCCGGGACAGAGAGATCGGAGGACTGAAGCTTTCTTT,CASSRPGQRDRRTEAFF
TRBV21-1,TRBJ2-1,.,.,TGTGCCAGCAGCAAACAGGGGAGACCTCCTTCTTACAATGAGCAGTTCTTC,CASSKQGRPPSYNEQFF
TRBV20-1,TRBJ1-1,.,.,TGCAGTGCTCCAGAGGGGAAGACTGAAGCTTTCTTT,CSAPEGKTEAFF
TRBV27,TRBJ1-5,.,.,TGTGCCAGCAAGGTTAGACAGGAGAGTAATCAGCCCCAGCATTTT,CASKVRQESNQPQHF
TRBV11-2,TRBJ1-1,.,.,TGTGCCAGCAGCCCAGATACATACGGGACATTAACTGAAGCTTTCTTT,CASSPDTYGTLTEAFF
TRBV5-1,TRBJ2-2,.,.,TGCGCCAGCACTAACGGGAACACCGGGGAGCTGTTTTTT,CASTNGNTGELFF
TRBV3-1,TRBJ1-2,.,.,TGTGCCAGCAGCCATTCTACAGATAACTATGGCTACACCTTC,CASSHSTDNYGYTF
TRBV5-1,TRBJ1-5,.,.,TGCGCCAGCAGCTTAGAAGGTTCGAGCAATCAGCCCCAGCATTTT,CASSLEGSSNQPQHF
TRBV6-1,TRBJ2-7,.,.,TGTGCCAGCCGGGGACTGCAGACCTACGAGCAGTACTTC,CASRGLQTYEQYF
TRBV20-1,TRBJ2-1,.,TRBD2,TGCAGTGCTAGAGTCATGACTAGCGGAAGATACAATGAGCAGTTCTTC,CSARVMTSGRYNEQFF
TRBV4-1,TRBJ2-5,.,TRBD2,TGCGCCAGCAGCCAAGAAACTAGCGGGAGCCAGAAGACCCAGTACTTC,CASSQETSGSQKTQYF
TRBV14,TRBJ2-1,.,.,TGTGCCAGCAGCCAATATAGGGGCATCTCCTACAATGAGCAGTTCTTC,CASSQYRGISYNEQFF